One T cell receptor (beta chain) is described in this entry. Its specificity is not known. The entry originates in a study of T cells expressing NK-cell markers. Study-wide context: Researchers got TCR beta repertoires out of sorted CD3+CD56+NKG2C+, CD3+CD56+NKG2C- and CD3+CD56-NKG2C+ T cells.

The germline V gene encodes CDR1 SGHVS and CDR2 FQNEAQ. The CDR3 contains 15 residues. Findings and limits, study-wide: A few of the donors also had these clonotypes leading their CD3+CD56-NKG2C+ fraction.

As the method of synthesis, 5'RACE template switching with UMIs yielded TCR beta cDNA. TCRdb re-called the 5' RACE reads and gives one entry per CDR3 protein, without DNA. The record lists approximately 110,000 distinct CDR3 sequences, of which the ten most abundant hold approximately 18%. The source material was blood T cells: a sorted CD56 or NKG2C T cell subset, CD4+ or CD8+ T cells, or bulk PBMC T cells (not recorded which). The receptor was isolated from a woman between 18 and 70 years old in good health. The rearrangement joins TRBV7-8 to TRBJ2-3; TCRdb lists TRBD2, though no DNA is available to test this call. This CDR3 reads CASSLPGLPTDTQYF.